Below, one T cell receptor beta chain is given with its context. V lost 6 bases and J lost 3, with 11 bases in between. The CDR3 length is 13 residues. The data are from a study of blood T cell repertoires in COVID-19. Across the study: Donors in the United States, Italy and Spain gave samples during acute or convalescent COVID-19. Nucleic acid was either cDNA or gDNA, and it came from T cells, B-cell-depleted T cells, or PBMCs.

Study processing details: For nucleated cells, counts were estimated from reference gene primer amplification. Repertoires were generated with immunoSEQ multiplex PCR, while TCRdb's copy carries only in-frame clones and drops some. D and trimming come from the DNA, and the V and J calls and clone size come from that table. The sample contains roughly 200,000 clones, 80% to 85% of which appear only once. V gene TRBV12-3 or TRBV12-4 combines with J gene TRBJ1-2; D is uncertain. Sequencing was done on a sample of peripheral blood. This sequence was found in a woman of 80 years or more with COVID-19, enrolled during active disease. This chain's CDR3 is CASSPRGYYGYTF. Written as DNA, the CDR3 is TGTGCCAGCAGCCCTCGGGGTTACTATGGCTACACCTTC.